Shown below are 13 T cell receptor beta chains from a single sample sequenced in a study of T cell changes during pregnancy in multiple sclerosis. This table comes from immunoSEQ multiplex PCR, and its TCRdb copy is limited to in-frame clones, with some not included. The sample contains roughly 38,000 clones, more than 75% of which appear only once. This sample comprised CD4+ T cells from peripheral blood mononuclear cells, obtained in the second trimester of pregnancy. All receptors derive from a female donor in good health, enrolled as a control in a pregnancy study.

The rearrangement uses TRBV20-1 and TRBJ2-5; 7 bases line up with TRBD2. Germline lookup yields CDR1 DFQATT and CDR2 SNEGSKA (reference sequence). This CDR3 spans 11 amino acids. Unmatched junction bases numbered 1, after V lost 7 bases and J lost 2 bases. CDR3 coding DNA: TGCAGTGGGGAGGGTCAAGAGACCCAGTACTTC. This encodes CSGEGQETQYF.

This chain joins TRBV5-4 and TRBJ2-2; 8 bases map to TRBD1. The CDR3 runs to 17 residues. From germline, CDR1 is SGHNT and CDR2 YYREEE (reference sequence). Unmatched junction bases numbered 8, after V lost 0 bases and J lost 4 bases. This CDR3 is CASSLAAGQGGTGELFF. The CDR3 nucleotides read TGTGCCAGCAGCTTGGCCGCCGGACAGGGCGGCACCGGGGAGCTGTTTTTT.

V usage is TRBV2 and J usage is TRBJ2-7, with a tentative D call TRBD1 (6 bases). Germline CDR1 and CDR2: SNHLY and FYNNEI. This CDR3 comprises 15 residues. The V gene lost 6 bases and the J gene lost 3 bases, with 18 bases spanning the gap. This CDR3 is CASSSSLGGNYEQYF. CDR3 DNA: TGTGCCAGCAGCTCCTCCCTTGGGGGCAACTACGAGCAGTACTTC.

The rearrangement joins TRBV19 to TRBJ2-2; D not certain. CDR1 and CDR2 from the germline V gene are LNHDA and SQIVND (reference sequence). The CDR3 spans 15 residues. V was cut by 5 bases and J by 0 bases, with 10 bases left in between. CDR3 sequence: CASSPRQANTGELFF. The CDR3 DNA is TGTGCCAGTAGTCCGCGACAAGCGAACACCGGGGAGCTGTTTTTT.

Here the CDR3 reads CASKTTSGGAETQYF. DNA of the CDR3: TGCGCCAGCAAGACGACTAGCGGGGGTGCAGAGACCCAGTACTTC. The gene calls are TRBV5-1 and TRBJ2-5; TRBD2 matches 12 bases. With V trimmed by 6 bases and J by 4 bases, 7 bases remained unmatched. CDR1 and CDR2 (germline): SGHRS, YFSETQ. The length of the CDR3 is 15 residues. Full variable domain (rest looked up from reference TRBV5-1 and TRBJ2-5): KAGVTQTPRYLIKTRGQQVTLSCSPISGHRSVSWYQQTPGQGLQFLFEYFSETQRNKGNFPGRFSGRQFSNSRSEMNVSTLELGDSALYLCASKTTSGGAETQYFGPGTRLLVL.

The gene calls are TRBV28 and TRBJ2-7; 9 nucleotides align to TRBD1. Trimming took 6 bases from V and 1 from J; bases not matched to a gene: 7. There are 15 residues in the CDR3. CDR1 and CDR2 (germline): MDHEN, SYDVKM. In DNA form, the CDR3 reads TGTGCCAGCAGCTCTTCCGGGACAGGGTCCTACGAGCAGTACTTC. It codes for CASSSSGTGSYEQYF.

Only one count was recorded for this clone. The chain uses TRBV6-4 and TRBJ2-1; TRBD2 is a possible D gene (6 bases). Germline loops: CDR1 MRHNA, CDR2 SNTAGT. V was clipped by 1 base and J by 8 bases, with 9 bases between them. CDR3 size: 13 residues. DNA of the CDR3: TGTGCCAGCAGTGACTTACCGGGGGATGAGCAGTTCTTC. Translated: CASSDLPGDEQFF.

The chain is built from TRBV25-1 and TRBJ2-2, with D maybe TRBD1 (5 bases). CDR3 length: 16 amino acids. Per the germline V gene, CDR1 is MGHDK and CDR2 is SYGVNS. V lost 3 bases to trimming and J lost 0 bases, with 11 bases between them. CDR3 coding DNA: TGTGCCAGCAGTGATGTTAGGACACCGAACACCGGGGAGCTGTTTTTT. Protein sequence: CASSDVRTPNTGELFF.

The chain joins TRBV5-5 to TRBJ1-1, with no clear D. This CDR3 region has 11 residues. Per the germline V gene, CDR1 is SGHKS and CDR2 is YYEKEE (reference sequence). Trimming shortened V by 0 bases and J by 10 bases, and 7 bases separated the two germline ends. The CDR3 here is CASSLEAGAFF. CDR3 DNA sequence: TGTGCCAGCAGCTTGGAAGCCGGAGCTTTCTTT. The variable domain in full, with the rest retrieved from reference TRBV5-5 and TRBJ1-1, is DAGVTQSPTHLIKTRGQQVTLRCSPISGHKSVSWYQQVLGQGPQFIFQYYEKEERGRGNFPDRFSARQFPNYSSELNVNALLLGDSALYLCASSLEAGAFFGQGTRLTVV.

There are a few counts of this clone. The chain carries TRBV5-4 and TRBJ2-3; 10 bases match TRBD2. CDR1 and CDR2 from the germline V gene are SGHNT and YYREEE (reference sequence). There are 18 residues in the CDR3. V was clipped by 4 bases and J by 0 bases; unmatched bases: 11. The CDR3 protein is CASSLRGLATPSTDTQYF. In DNA, the CDR3 is TGTGCCAGCAGCCTCCGGGGACTAGCGACTCCCAGCACAGATACGCAGTATTTT.

This chain links TRBV19 with TRBJ2-1; 11 bases fit TRBD2. Germline CDR1 and CDR2: LNHDA and SQIVND (reference sequence). The CDR3 extends over 15 amino acids. V shed 2 bases and J 8 bases; nucleotides not matched to a gene: 5. The CDR3 spells CASSIMTSGAYEQFF. The CDR3 coding sequence is TGTGCCAGTAGTATAATGACTAGCGGGGCCTATGAGCAGTTCTTC. The full variable domain, completed using reference TRBV19 and TRBJ2-1, is DGGITQSPKYLFRKEGQNVTLSCEQNLNHDAMYWYRQDPGQGLRLIYYSQIVNDFQKGDIAEGYSVSREKKESFPLTVTSAQKNPTAFYLCASSIMTSGAYEQFFGPGTRLTVL.

The CDR3: CASSDEGGGETQYF. CDR3 coding DNA: TGTGCCAGCAGTGATGAAGGGGGAGGGGAGACCCAGTACTTC. The rearrangement uses TRBV25-1 and TRBJ2-5; weak D call: TRBD2 (7 bases). Trimming removed 3 bases from V and 5 bases from J, with 13 bases in between. Germline V CDR1 and CDR2: MGHDK, SYGVNS. The CDR3 has 14 residues.

The chain combines TRBV5-1 with TRBJ1-4; TRBD1 is a possible D gene (5 bases). Trimming removed 0 bases from V and 13 bases from J, with 19 bases in between. This CDR3 contains 15 residues. The V gene's germline CDR1 is SGHRS and CDR2 YFSETQ. The CDR3 protein is CASSLDGSQGSRLFF. DNA for the CDR3: TGCGCCAGCAGCTTGGACGGATCCCAGGGCTCGAGACTGTTTTTT.